One and the same sample provided the 2 T cell receptor beta chains below, sequenced in a study of blood T cells in healthy people across ages. Alongside a J-beta primer mix, a sample-barcoded 5' primer served in a second PCR lasting about 7 to 11 cycles. TCRdb re-derived calls from the 5' RACE reads in MiXCR, one entry per CDR3 protein. The repertoire includes 1.2 million to 1.5 million distinct CDR3 sequences, around 59% of them detected once, and more than 6% sits in the top ten. The sequencing sample was made of blood. The receptor set was obtained from a man younger than 30 in good health.

The J gene is TRBJ1-4, the V gene TRBV7-9; 8 bases align to TRBD1. There are 12 residues in the CDR3. V lost 5 bases to trimming and J lost 11 bases; unmatched junction nucleotides: 4. Germline CDR1 is SEHNR and CDR2 is FQNEAQ (reference sequence). The CDR3 loop reads CASSGTGDKLFF. The CDR3 DNA sequence: TGTGCCAGCAGCGGGACAGGCGATAAACTGTTTTTT.

The chain joins TRBV20-1 to TRBJ2-7, with a possible D match to TRBD1 (5 bases). Germline CDR1 reads DFQATT; CDR2 reads SNEGSKA (reference sequence). This CDR3 is built from 13 residues. V was cut by 6 bases and J by 0 bases, with 12 bases left in between. The CDR3 region is CSAPQDYSYEQYF. CDR3 coding DNA: TGCAGTGCCCCACAGGATTACTCCTACGAGCAGTACTTC.